This T cell receptor beta chain was identified in a study of blood T cell repertoires in COVID-19. How the authors handled the data: From reference gene primer amplification, estimates of nucleated cell counts were derived. Profiling relied on immunoSEQ multiplex PCR, and the TCRdb table lists in-frame clones only, not all of them. V and J calls and clone size are given by that table; D and trimming were obtained from the DNA. The data hold 200,000 to 250,000 clones, with 85% to 90% observed a single time. Followed longitudinally, the Seattle patients had been enrolled during active infection. The V gene's germline CDR1 is MNHNS and CDR2 SASEGT. The CDR3 is 14 residues long. V lost 3 bases and J lost 5; bases outside the gene matches: 5.

The receptor was isolated from a young man with COVID-19, enrolled during active disease. Specimen: peripheral blood. The V gene is TRBV6-1, the J gene TRBJ2-5, with 8 bases identical to TRBD2. The CDR3 spells CASSDRGGPETQYF. The CDR3 DNA reads as TGTGCCAGCAGTGATCGGGGGGGCCCCGAGACCCAGTACTTC.